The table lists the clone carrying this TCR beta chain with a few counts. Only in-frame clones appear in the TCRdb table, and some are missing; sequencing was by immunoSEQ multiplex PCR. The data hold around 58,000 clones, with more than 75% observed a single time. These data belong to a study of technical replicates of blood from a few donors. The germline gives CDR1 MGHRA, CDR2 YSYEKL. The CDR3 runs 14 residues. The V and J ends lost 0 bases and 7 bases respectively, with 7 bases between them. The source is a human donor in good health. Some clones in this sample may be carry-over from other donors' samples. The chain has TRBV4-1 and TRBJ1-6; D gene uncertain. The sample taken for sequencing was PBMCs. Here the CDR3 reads CASSQDRVNSPLHF. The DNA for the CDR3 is TGCGCCAGCAGCCAAGACCGTGTAAATTCACCCCTCCACTTT.